This T cell receptor (beta chain) was recorded in a study of post-analysis software for immune sequencing data. There are a few counts of this clonotype. Its antigen remains unknown. Study-wide findings and caveats: Controls significantly exceeded multiple sclerosis patients in normalized Chao1 diversity. Roughly 5 TRBV segments occurring more often in patients than controls included TRBV5-6, TRBV5-1 and TRBV20-1.

Prepared libraries of TCR beta cDNA carried unique molecular identifiers. When about 1 to 11 million T cells were used, they gave roughly 490,000 cDNA molecules. From the PCR reads, TCRdb called clonotypes with MiXCR, one entry per CDR3 protein. This table holds fewer than 850,000 distinct CDR3 sequences, roughly 27% found once. Unmatched junction bases numbered 3, after V lost 3 bases and J lost 4 bases. Germline V lookup: CDR1 WSHSY, CDR2 SAAADI. This CDR3 is 15 amino acids long. This TCR was recovered from a girl under 18 with multiple sclerosis. The chain couples TRBV10-2 to TRBJ1-4, with TRBD1 identical over 9 bases. The sequencing input was blood. CDR3 nucleotide sequence: TGCGCCAGCAGTGAACTGACAGGGGGTAATGAAAAACTGTTTTTT. Protein sequence: CASSELTGGNEKLFF.